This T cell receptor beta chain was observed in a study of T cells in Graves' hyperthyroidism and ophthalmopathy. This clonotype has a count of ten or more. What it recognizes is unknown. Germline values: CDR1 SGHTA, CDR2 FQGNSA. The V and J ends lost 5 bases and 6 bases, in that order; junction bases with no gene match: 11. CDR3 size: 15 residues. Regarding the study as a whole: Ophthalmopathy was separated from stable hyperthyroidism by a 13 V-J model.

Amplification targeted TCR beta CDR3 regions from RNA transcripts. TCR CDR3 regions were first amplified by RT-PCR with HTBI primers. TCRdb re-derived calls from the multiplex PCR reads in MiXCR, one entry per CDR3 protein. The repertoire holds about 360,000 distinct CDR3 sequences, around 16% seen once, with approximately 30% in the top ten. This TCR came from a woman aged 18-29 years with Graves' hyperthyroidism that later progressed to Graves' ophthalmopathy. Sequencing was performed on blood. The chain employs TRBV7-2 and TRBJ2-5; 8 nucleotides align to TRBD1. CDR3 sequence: CASSQPGQGGKTQYF. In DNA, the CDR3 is TGTGCCAGCAGCCAACCAGGACAGGGAGGAAAGACCCAGTACTTC.